This T cell receptor beta chain was documented in a study of blood T cells in healthy people across ages. Study-wide points: Unknown donor CMV status possibly confounded expanded clonotype changes. Age brought a roughly linear fall in TCR beta diversity measured per million T cells. The authors considered diversity estimates from one million T cells to be underestimates.

Trimming stripped 5 bases from V and 2 bases from J, with 13 bases between. The CDR3 totals 15 residues. Sample-barcoded 5' priming and a J-beta primer mix drove a second PCR of roughly 7 to 11 cycles. Using its own MiXCR run on the 5' RACE reads, TCRdb lists one record per CDR3 protein. Altogether just over 800,000 distinct CDR3 sequences are present, around 68% being singletons, with the ten largest covering 28%. This clonotype was seen a handful of times. Its matching antigen is unknown. The genes are TRBV12-3 or TRBV12-4 and TRBJ1-5, with TRBD1 as a possible D gene (6 bases). The sequenced sample consisted of blood. This receptor was identified in a man aged 30 to 45 in good health. DNA for the CDR3: TGTGCCAGCAGTCCGGGCACAGGGCGCAATCAGCCCCAGCATTTT. This codes for CASSPGTGRNQPQHF.